The sequence of this T cell receptor beta chain was determined in a study of persistence of HIV-infected CD4 T cells. Study-level information: Suppressive ART had lasted a median of around eight years.

With regard to this clone: Its antigen is unidentified.

Stimulation used around 9.1 ug/mL lysate from CMV-infected fibroblasts. Responding CD4+ T cells were sorted by upregulation of both CD40 ligand and CD69. Plasma HIV-1 RNA stayed below 50 copies/mL for at least 4 years. Stimulated PBMCs had first been depleted of CD8+ T cells. Broader study findings: Degenerate expanded CDR3beta sequences were enriched among CMV- and Gag-responding cells.

The libraries were made with immunoSEQ version 4 in survey mode. The table came from immunoSEQ multiplex PCR; TCRdb's copy has only in-frame clones and leaves some out. This table has about 16,000 clones, 65% appearing once. The CDR3 has 15 amino acids. Deletions cut 4 bases from V and 2 bases from J, with 15 bases between. Germline CDR1 is SGDLS and CDR2 is YYNGEE. This receptor was identified in an adult woman with HIV who was CMV-seropositive. The sequencing here drew on CD4+ T cells sorted from PBMCs after 18-hour stimulation, taken from a patient who received antiretroviral therapy. This chain joins TRBV9 and TRBJ2-5; D possibly corresponds to TRBD2 (6 bases). The CDR3 region is CASSPRGGVQETQYF. The DNA of the CDR3 is TGTGCCAGCAGCCCCCGAGGCGGGGTTCAAGAGACCCAGTACTTC.